The next 27 T cell receptor beta chains were all read from a single sample in a study of control samples from healthy donors and cancer patients. Clones were read by immunoSEQ multiplex PCR, and TCRdb kept only the in-frame ones, dropping some. Found here are 170,000 or so clones, 90% to 95% of them singletons; the top ten hold around 1.4%. Input material: blood. The receptors were gathered from a man aged 25-45 years in good health.

This chain joins TRBV3-1 (or the pseudogene TRBV3-2) and TRBJ1-5; 10 bases align to TRBD1. Trimming removed 0 bases from V and 0 bases from J; junction bases left unmatched: 11. The germline V gene encodes CDR1 LGHDT and CDR2 YNNKEL (reference sequence). This CDR3 is built from 20 residues. The DNA of the CDR3 is TGTGCCAGCAGCCAAGATCCTTCCGGGACAGGGGCGTATAGCAATCAGCCCCAGCATTTT. This translates into CASSQDPSGTGAYSNQPQHF.

This clone has only one observation. The J gene is TRBJ1-5, the V gene TRBV3-1 (or the pseudogene TRBV3-2); no clear D. CDR1 LGHDT and CDR2 YNNKEL come from the germline V gene (reference sequence). CDR3 length: 13 residues. Between the trimmed V and J ends, which lost 4 bases and 0 bases, there was a span of 4 bases. The CDR3, as DNA: TGTGCCAGCAGCCGCGTTAGCAATCAGCCCCAGCATTTT. It specifies CASSRVSNQPQHF.

This chain connects TRBV29-1 to TRBJ2-1, with D perhaps TRBD2 (6 bases). V lost 2 bases, J lost 6 bases, and 14 bases lay in between. The germline V gene encodes CDR1 SQVTM and CDR2 ANQGSEA. This CDR3 contains 14 residues. In nucleotides, the CDR3 is TGCAGCGTTGAAACGGGGGACCGCCGCAATGAGCAGTTCTTC. Translation gives CSVETGDRRNEQFF.

The genes are TRBV30 and TRBJ1-6; unclear D gene. The germline CDR1 and CDR2 sequences are GTSNPN and SVGIG (reference sequence). The CDR3 has 15 residues. Trimming removed 4 bases from V and 7 bases from J, with 17 bases in between. Here the CDR3 reads CAWTWSGDRNSPLHF. The DNA for the CDR3 is TGTGCCTGGACGTGGTCTGGGGATCGGAATTCACCCCTCCACTTT. The variable domain in full, completed from reference TRBV30 and TRBJ1-6, reads SQTIHQWPATLVQPVGSPLSLECTVEGTSNPNLYWYRQAAGRGLQLLFYSVGIGQISSEVPQNLSASRPQDRQFILSSKKLLLSDSGFYLCAWTWSGDRNSPLHFGNGTRLTVT.

V and J are TRBV11-2 and TRBJ1-6; TRBD1 is a possible D gene (5 bases). V gave up 4 bases and J gave up 7 bases, with 14 bases separating them. This CDR3 region has 15 residues. Germline assignment: CDR1 SGHAT and CDR2 FQNNGV. CDR3 sequence: CASSSVGGKNSPLHF. The DNA of the CDR3 is TGTGCCAGCAGCTCCGTGGGGGGTAAAAATTCACCCCTCCACTTT.

The chain has TRBV7-8 and TRBJ2-2; D gene ambiguous. The CDR3 contains 13 residues. In germline, CDR1 is SGHVS, CDR2 FQNEAQ. Between the trimmed V and J ends, which lost 2 bases and 6 bases, there was a span of 7 bases. CDR3: CASSLISPGELFF. CDR3 DNA: TGTGCCAGCAGCTTAATCAGCCCCGGGGAGCTGTTTTTT.

This clone was observed a single time. V is TRBV27 and J is TRBJ2-1; TRBD1 might be the D (5 bases). The germline CDR1 and CDR2 sequences are MNHEY and SMNVEV (reference sequence). V was pared by 7 bases and J by 8 bases, with 18 bases between. The CDR3 totals 14 residues. The CDR3 protein is CASTPWMSGHEQFF. Written as DNA, the CDR3 is TGTGCCAGCACCCCCTGGATGTCAGGGCATGAGCAGTTCTTC.

This rearrangement joins TRBV5-1 to TRBJ1-4, with 10 nucleotides matching TRBD1. J gave up 0 bases and V 4 bases, and 6 bases lay outside the gene matches. Germline lookup yields CDR1 SGHRS and CDR2 YFSETQ. This CDR3 spans 17 amino acids. CDR3 sequence reads: CASSPGTGAATNEKLFF. The CDR3 DNA sequence: TGCGCCAGCAGCCCCGGGACAGGGGCTGCAACTAATGAAAAACTGTTTTTT.

V is TRBV18 and J is TRBJ1-6, with unresolved D. The CDR3 totals 14 residues. CDR1 is KGHSH and CDR2 is LQKENI in the germline V gene. The V and J ends lost 2 bases and 6 bases respectively, with 8 bases between them. The CDR3 DNA reads as TGTGCCAGCTCACCAGGACGGACTAATTCACCCCTCCACTTT. Amino acids: CASSPGRTNSPLHF.

On this clone itself: Other DNA sequences in the sample encode the same CDR3. The rearrangement uses TRBV5-1 and TRBJ2-5, with 15 bases fitting TRBD2. CDR1 and CDR2 from the germline V gene are SGHRS and YFSETQ. V trimming: 4 bases; J trimming: 2 bases; junction bases outside the gene matches: 3. The CDR3 length is 16 residues. CDR3 region: CASSPGLAGGQETQYF. Here the CDR3 DNA reads TGCGCCAGCAGCCCGGGACTAGCGGGGGGACAAGAGACCCAGTACTTC.

The V call is TRBV9, the J call TRBJ2-1; 10 bases agree with TRBD2. Germline V gene lookup returns CDR1 SGDLS and CDR2 YYNGEE. V lost 2 bases, J lost 4 bases, and 3 bases stayed unmatched. The CDR3 has 15 amino acids. The CDR3 loop is CASSVSGGPYNEQFF. For the CDR3, the DNA is TGTGCCAGCAGCGTTAGCGGGGGGCCGTACAATGAGCAGTTCTTC.

In this sample, this clone turned up once. The chain joins TRBV27 to TRBJ1-1; D call uncertain. Per the germline V gene, CDR1 is MNHEY and CDR2 is SMNVEV (reference sequence). This CDR3 is 13 amino acids long. V lost 4 bases and J lost 4, with 10 bases in between. The CDR3 DNA sequence: TGTGCCAGCAGTTGGCAGGTTGGCACTGAAGCTTTCTTT. Translated: CASSWQVGTEAFF.

The chain recombines TRBV7-2 with TRBJ2-2; D remains unclear. V was cut by 1 base and J by 6 bases, with 6 bases left in between. The CDR3 sequence is 13 residues long. Germline loops: CDR1 SGHTA, CDR2 FQGNSA. This chain's CDR3 is CASSLVDPGELFF. Here the CDR3 DNA reads TGTGCCAGCAGCTTAGTGGATCCCGGGGAGCTGTTTTTT.

This chain joins TRBV9 and TRBJ1-2; TRBD1 might be the D (5 bases). V was shortened by 3 bases and J by 7 bases, with 10 bases between the two germline ends. Germline CDR1 is SGDLS and CDR2 is YYNGEE. The CDR3 has 12 amino acids. In DNA form, the CDR3 reads TGTGCCAGCAGCGGAGGTGGGGGTGGCTACACCTTC. The encoded protein is CASSGGGGGYTF.

This sequence joins TRBV3-1 (or the pseudogene TRBV3-2) and TRBJ2-5, with a weak D call TRBD1 (6 bases). This CDR3 spans 17 amino acids. Looked up from germline, CDR1 is LGHDT and CDR2 is YNNKEL (reference sequence). The ends were cut back, 0 bases at V and 1 base at J, with 15 bases in the middle. CDR3 coding DNA: TGTGCCAGCAGCCAAGAATTAAACGACAGGCCCCAAGAGACCCAGTACTTC. As protein: CASSQELNDRPQETQYF.

This chain links TRBV19 with TRBJ1-4; perhaps TRBD1 as D (5 bases). Looked up from germline, CDR1 is LNHDA and CDR2 is SQIVND (reference sequence). The CDR3 spans 15 residues. V lost 3 bases and J 8 bases, leaving 16 bases between the germline ends. As DNA, the CDR3 is TGTGCCAGTAGTATCCGTGGGACTCTGGGAGAAAAACTGTTTTTT. Translation: CASSIRGTLGEKLFF.

The V call is TRBV30, the J call TRBJ1-6; a possible D gene is TRBD1 (5 bases). V shed 4 bases and J shed 9 bases, with 19 bases lying between them. Per the germline V gene, CDR1 is GTSNPN and CDR2 is SVGIG (reference sequence). CDR3 length equals 15 residues. CDR3 nucleotide sequence: TGTGCCTGGAATTTAGAGGCAGGGAGGAGTTCACCCCTCCACTTT. It yields the protein CAWNLEAGRSSPLHF.

V and J are TRBV6-5 and TRBJ1-6; 7 bases are shared with TRBD1. This CDR3 is 16 amino acids long. Germline values: CDR1 MNHEY, CDR2 SVGAGI. Germline trimming cut 2 bases from V and 7 bases from J; bases unmatched to any gene: 8. DNA for the CDR3: TGTGCCAGCAGTTACCGACGACAGGGTTTCAATTCACCCCTCCACTTT. It is translated as CASSYRRQGFNSPLHF.

The chain links TRBV9 to TRBJ2-1; 10 bases map to TRBD1. Trimming at V came to 4 bases and at J to 9 bases, leaving 22 bases not matched to a gene. Per the germline V gene, CDR1 is SGDLS and CDR2 is YYNGEE. This CDR3 contains 19 residues. CDR3 nucleotide sequence: TGTGCCAGCAGCCCGTTGACAGGGGGCGCGGTAGAATGGGTCGGTGAGCAGTTCTTC. This translates into CASSPLTGGAVEWVGEQFF.

The chain combines TRBV5-1 with TRBJ1-6; 8 bases match TRBD1. The CDR3 runs 15 residues. V lost 3 bases and J lost 6; bases outside the gene matches: 5. CDR1 is SGHRS, CDR2 YFSETQ, per germline. DNA for the CDR3: TGCGCCAGCAGCTCAGACAGGGGCCTTAATTCACCCCTCCACTTT. Encoded protein: CASSSDRGLNSPLHF.

The CDR3 spells CASSNYGTAYGYTF. The CDR3 DNA sequence: TGTGCCAGCAGTAACTACGGGACAGCCTATGGCTACACCTTC. The rearrangement uses TRBV2 and TRBJ1-2; 7 nucleotides agree with TRBD1. Germline CDR1 SNHLY, CDR2 FYNNEI. CDR3 length: 14 residues. Unmatched junction bases numbered 7, after V lost 5 bases and J lost 4 bases.

As to this clone: The same CDR3 arises from other DNA sequences in this sample as well. The chain joins TRBV3-1 (or the pseudogene TRBV3-2) to TRBJ1-2; TRBD1 matches 8 bases. This CDR3 is built from 13 residues. V lost 5 bases to trimming and J lost 9 bases; unmatched junction nucleotides: 8. Looked up from germline, CDR1 is LGHDT and CDR2 is YNNKEL (reference sequence). For the CDR3, the DNA is TGTGCCAGCAGCTTTAACCAGGGGGCGAGCTACACCTTC. This codes for CASSFNQGASYTF.

The chain combines TRBV28 with TRBJ1-4; D not certain. Germline values: CDR1 MDHEN, CDR2 SYDVKM. This CDR3 is built from 15 residues. The V and J ends lost 2 bases and 5 bases respectively, with 12 bases between them. This chain's CDR3 is CASSLRAGGNEKLFF. As DNA, the CDR3 is TGTGCCAGCAGTTTAAGGGCAGGTGGGAATGAAAAACTGTTTTTT.

The CDR3 DNA reads TGTGCCAGCAGTTCAACAGGGACGAGGACCGGGGAGCTGTTTTTT. Translation gives CASSSTGTRTGELFF. The chain recombines TRBV11-1 with TRBJ2-2, with a possible D match to TRBD1 (6 bases). V lost 6 bases and J 5 bases, leaving 16 bases between the germline ends. Germline V lookup: CDR1 SGHAT, CDR2 FQDESV (reference sequence). This CDR3 is built from 15 residues.

The rearrangement joins TRBV24-1 to TRBJ1-2; D not certain. CDR3 length equals 14 residues. The ends were cut back, 0 bases at V and 7 bases at J, with 11 bases in the middle. The germline V gene has CDR1 KGHDR and CDR2 SFDVKD. The CDR3 coding sequence is TGTGCCACCAGTGATTTGGCAGGCCGGGGTGGCTACACCTTC. It translates to CATSDLAGRGGYTF.

V is TRBV19 and J is TRBJ1-3; 7 bases map to TRBD1. The length of the CDR3 is 15 residues. Trimming at V came to 4 bases and at J to 4 bases, leaving 7 bases not matched to a gene. Germline CDR1 LNHDA, CDR2 SQIVND (reference sequence). The CDR3 DNA reads as TGTGCCAGTAGTAATTCCAGGGGGACCGGAAACACCATATATTTT. Protein product: CASSNSRGTGNTIYF.

The chain has TRBV4-3 and TRBJ2-7; the D gene could be TRBD1 or TRBD2 (5 bases each). There are 15 residues in the CDR3. Germline CDR1 and CDR2: LGHNA and YSLEER. Trimming left V 0 bases short and J 2 bases short, with 11 bases between. The CDR3: CASSQEEGRPYEQYF. In nucleotides, the CDR3 is TGCGCCAGCAGCCAAGAAGAGGGGCGCCCCTACGAGCAGTACTTC.